The clone carrying this TCR beta chain came up a few times. At the DNA level, this CDR3 is encoded by other sequences in the same sample as well. This CDR3 is 20 amino acids long. The germline gives CDR1 LGHDT, CDR2 YNNKEL (reference sequence). V shed 3 bases, J shed 3 bases, and the junction held 18 bases outside the gene matches. The record originates from a study of blood T cell repertoires in COVID-19. Study summary: In each case, the material was cDNA or gDNA derived from T cells, B-cell-depleted T cells, or PBMCs.

Source study methods: Reference gene primer amplification yielded estimated nucleated cell counts. Measured with immunoSEQ multiplex PCR; TCRdb has only the in-frame clones, and not every one. The DNA gave D and trimming, while V, J and clone size come from that table. The table shows a few hundred thousand clones, with approximately 88% occurring only once. V is TRBV3-1 (or the pseudogene TRBV3-2) and J is TRBJ1-4, with 8 bases fitting TRBD1. Material: PBMCs or T cells enriched from blood (not recorded which). The receptor was derived from a woman between 40 and 50 years old with acute COVID-19. The CDR3 loop reads CASSHPRDRRTHLANEKLFF. The CDR3 DNA follows: TGTGCCAGCAGCCATCCCCGGGACAGGAGGACCCATTTGGCTAATGAAAAACTGTTTTTT.